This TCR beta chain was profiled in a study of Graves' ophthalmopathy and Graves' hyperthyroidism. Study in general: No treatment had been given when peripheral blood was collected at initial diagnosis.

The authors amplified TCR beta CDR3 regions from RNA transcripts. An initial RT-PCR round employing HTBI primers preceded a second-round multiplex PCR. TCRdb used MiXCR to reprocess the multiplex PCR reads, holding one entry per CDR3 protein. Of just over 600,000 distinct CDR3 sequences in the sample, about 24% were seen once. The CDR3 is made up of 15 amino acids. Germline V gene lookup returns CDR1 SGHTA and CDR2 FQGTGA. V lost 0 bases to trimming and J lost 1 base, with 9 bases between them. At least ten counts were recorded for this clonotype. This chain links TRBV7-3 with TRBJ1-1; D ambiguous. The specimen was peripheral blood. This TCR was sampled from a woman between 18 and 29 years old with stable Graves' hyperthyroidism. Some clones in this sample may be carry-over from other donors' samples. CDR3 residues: CASSLTPQPNTEAFF. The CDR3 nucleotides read TGTGCCAGCAGCTTAACCCCCCAGCCGAACACTGAAGCTTTCTTT.